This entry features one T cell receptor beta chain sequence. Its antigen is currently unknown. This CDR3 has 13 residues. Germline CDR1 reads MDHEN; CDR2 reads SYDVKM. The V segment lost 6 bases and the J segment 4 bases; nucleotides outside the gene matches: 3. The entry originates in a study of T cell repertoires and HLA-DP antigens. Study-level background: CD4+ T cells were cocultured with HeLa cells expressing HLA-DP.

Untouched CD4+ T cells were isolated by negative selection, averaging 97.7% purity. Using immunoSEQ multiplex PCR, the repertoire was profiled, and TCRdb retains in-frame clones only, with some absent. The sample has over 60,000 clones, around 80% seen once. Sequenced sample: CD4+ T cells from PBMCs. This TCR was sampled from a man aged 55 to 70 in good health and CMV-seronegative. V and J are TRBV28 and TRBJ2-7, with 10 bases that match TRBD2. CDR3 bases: TGTGCCAGCAGCGGACTAGCGGATTACGAGCAGTACTTC. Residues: CASSGLADYEQYF.